At least ten counts were recorded for the clone carrying this T cell receptor beta chain. The antigen remains unidentified. Amplified TCR beta CDR3 regions came from RNA transcripts. During a first-round RT-PCR of the TCR CDR3, the HTBI primer set was used. TCRdb re-called the multiplex PCR reads with MiXCR, one entry per CDR3 protein. The sample yields hundreds of thousands of distinct CDR3 sequences, 15% to 20% seen once. This sample was taken from a study of T cells in Graves' hyperthyroidism and ophthalmopathy. Study results and caveats: Ophthalmopathy was identified by the model a median about six months ahead of onset.

Germline CDR1 and CDR2: KGHSH and LQKENI. The CDR3 is 15 amino acids. The trim removed 5 bases at V and 2 bases at J, leaving 5 bases unmatched. In patients aged 18 to 65, hyperthyroidism was newly diagnosed, with duration under 2 months. The sequence was obtained from a woman in her twenties or thirties with Graves' hyperthyroidism. Input material: blood. This sequence joins TRBV18 and TRBJ2-7, with 11 bases lining up with TRBD2. In DNA form, the CDR3 reads TGTGCCAGCTCATCAGGGACTAGCGGAACCTACGAGCAGTACTTC. Its translation: CASSSGTSGTYEQYF.